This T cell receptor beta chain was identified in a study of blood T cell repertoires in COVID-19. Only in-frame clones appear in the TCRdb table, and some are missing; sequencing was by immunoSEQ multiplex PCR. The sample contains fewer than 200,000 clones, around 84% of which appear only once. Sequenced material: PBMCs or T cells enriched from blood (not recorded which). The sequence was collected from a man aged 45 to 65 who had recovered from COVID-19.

The CDR3 bases are TGCGCCAGCAGCCCACGGGAGTCCTATAATTCACCCCTCCACTTT. It is translated as CASSPRESYNSPLHF. The J gene is TRBJ1-6, the V gene TRBV5-1; D not certain. Germline-derived CDR1 and CDR2 are SGHRS and YFSETQ. This CDR3 is 15 amino acids long. The V gene lost 4 bases and the J gene lost 1 base, with 9 bases spanning the gap.